The 12 T cell receptor beta chains presented below share a single source sample, sequenced in a study of human T cells and chemical hapten exposure. Noted time point: pre-sensitization, week 0. Indicated treatment: therapeutic diphenylcyclopropenone sensitization with weekly scalp DPC. TCRdb passed the RACE reads through MiXCR, listing each CDR3 protein once. The table includes more than 250,000 distinct CDR3 sequences, approximately 8.4% detected once. Specimen: whole blood, collected in connection with sensitization to the hapten diphenylcyclopropenone (DPC). Source of these receptors: a woman aged 40 to 55 with alopecia areata. Some clones in this sample may be carry-over from other donors' samples.

This clonotype was detected only a few times. CDR3 amino acids: CSAAANAGPSSYNEQFF. Written as DNA, the CDR3 is TGCAGTGCTGCCGCGAATGCGGGCCCATCTTCCTACAATGAGCAGTTCTTC. The rearrangement links TRBV20-1 to TRBJ2-1; a weak D match, TRBD2 (5 bases). The CDR3 runs to 17 residues. Trimming stripped 5 bases from V and 1 base from J, with 21 bases between. Looked up from germline, CDR1 is DFQATT and CDR2 is SNEGSKA (reference sequence).

The sample holds many counts of this clonotype. Here the CDR3 reads CASSLGTDREQYF. The CDR3 DNA sequence: TGTGCCAGCAGTTTAGGGACGGATAGGGAGCAGTACTTC. The chain carries TRBV12-3 or TRBV12-4 and TRBJ2-7; D remains ambiguous. CDR3 length: 13 residues. V shed 1 base and J shed 7 bases, with 11 bases lying between them.

This clonotype was recorded a few times. The genes are TRBV25-1 and TRBJ2-2; 7 bases line up with TRBD2. Germline V CDR1 and CDR2: MGHDK, SYGVNS. J was trimmed by 4 bases and V by 7 bases; bases with no gene match: 9. CDR3 length: 15 amino acids. The DNA for the CDR3 is TGTGCCAGCACCCTCGGAGCGGGAAGCACCGGGGAGCTGTTTTTT. It codes for CASTLGAGSTGELFF.

V and J are TRBV9 and TRBJ2-7, with 8 bases fitting TRBD2. Per the germline V gene, CDR1 is SGDLS and CDR2 is YYNGEE. CDR3 length: 16 amino acids. V shed 4 bases and J 0 bases; nucleotides not matched to a gene: 9. CDR3 DNA: TGTGCCAGCAGCCCCCCCGGGAGGGTGGGCTCCTACGAGCAGTACTTC. It specifies CASSPPGRVGSYEQYF.

The genes are TRBV27 and TRBJ1-6, with D hard to call. V was pared by 3 bases and J by 5 bases, with 8 bases between. CDR1 MNHEY and CDR2 SMNVEV come from the germline V gene (reference sequence). CDR3 length: 14 amino acids. CDR3 DNA sequence: TGTGCCAGCAGTTTGCAGATTCATAATTCACCCCTCCACTTT. Its translation is CASSLQIHNSPLHF.

The sample holds one count of this clonotype. The genes are TRBV11-2 and TRBJ2-2; unclear D gene. V lost 5 bases and J 5 bases, leaving 6 bases between the germline ends. Germline loops: CDR1 SGHAT, CDR2 FQNNGV. There are 12 residues in the CDR3. The CDR3 bases are TGTGCCAGCAGCAGTTGGACCGGGGAGCTGTTTTTT. Residues: CASSSWTGELFF.

This clonotype was picked up many times. The genes are TRBV7-9 and TRBJ1-2; perhaps TRBD1 as D (6 bases). CDR1 is SEHNR, CDR2 FQNEAQ, per germline (reference sequence). Trimming removed 4 bases at V and 0 bases at J, with 18 bases between. CDR3 length equals 17 residues. The CDR3 bases are TGTGCCAGCAGCTCCCTACTGGGGGACAAGGCTAACTATGGCTACACCTTC. It translates to CASSSLLGDKANYGYTF.

V usage is TRBV7-6 and J usage is TRBJ2-7; D is possibly TRBD1 or TRBD2 (5 bases each). Between the trimmed V and J ends, which lost 1 base and 6 bases, there was a span of 13 bases. The CDR3 runs 14 residues. The germline CDR1 and CDR2 sequences are SGHVS and FNYEAQ. CDR3 sequence (DNA): TGTGCCAGCAGCTTAGAAACGGTTGGGGGCGAGCAGTACTTC. This sequence encodes CASSLETVGGEQYF.

This chain links TRBV5-1 with TRBJ2-2; D possibly corresponds to TRBD2 (6 bases). Germline V gives CDR1 SGHRS, CDR2 YFSETQ. V was cut by 3 bases and J by 4 bases, with 16 bases left in between. There are 16 residues in the CDR3. The CDR3 region is CASSSTGTLSTGELFF. CDR3 sequence (DNA): TGCGCCAGCAGCTCAACCGGGACTTTGAGCACCGGGGAGCTGTTTTTT.

The chain combines TRBV3-1 with TRBJ2-6; no clear D. The V end lost 4 bases, the J end lost 0 bases, and 13 bases lay between the germline ends. The CDR3 has 17 amino acids. Looked up from germline, CDR1 is LGHDT and CDR2 is YNNKEL (reference sequence). In nucleotides, the CDR3 is TGTGCCAGCAGCCCGGACGGTATCTCCTCTGGGGCCAACGTCCTGACTTTC. Its translation: CASSPDGISSGANVLTF.

Notes on this clonotype: This may be a read error, as it is one base from a much larger clone. This chain links TRBV28 with TRBJ2-1; 8 bases are a match to TRBD1. The CDR3 runs 14 residues. Germline CDR1 is MDHEN and CDR2 is SYDVKM. CDR3 bases: TGTGTCAGCACGGGACAGGTGAGCTACAATGAGCAGTTCTTC. Translating it yields CVSTGQVSYNEQFF.

This clonotype has just a few counts. This chain links TRBV6-2 or TRBV6-3 with TRBJ2-1; no definite D call. The V gene lost 5 bases and the J gene lost 5 bases, with 13 bases spanning the gap. The CDR3 extends over 14 amino acids. Germline assignment: CDR1 MNHEY and CDR2 SVGEGT. The DNA for the CDR3 is TGTGCCAGCAGTCCACGTATACGGAACAATGAGCAGTTCTTC. Its translation is CASSPRIRNNEQFF.